This T cell receptor beta chain was profiled in a study of blood T cell repertoires in COVID-19. In the authors' workflow: It was from reference gene primer amplification that nucleated cell counts were estimated. Data came from immunoSEQ multiplex PCR; TCRdb stores just in-frame clones and leaves some out. The V and J calls and clone size are taken from that table; D and trimming were inferred from the DNA. The sample contains tens of thousands of clones, about 83% of which appear only once. V shed 2 bases, J shed 8 bases, and the junction held 3 bases outside the gene matches. This CDR3 region has 14 residues. Germline V CDR1 and CDR2: MNHGY, SVAAGI.

The receptor was derived from a human donor in a cohort sampled during active COVID-19. Sequencing was performed on peripheral blood. The V call is TRBV6-9, the J call TRBJ1-4, with 9 bases that match TRBD1. Here the CDR3 reads CASSYITGGEKLFF. CDR3 DNA sequence: TGTGCCAGCAGTTATATCACAGGGGGCGAAAAACTGTTTTTT.